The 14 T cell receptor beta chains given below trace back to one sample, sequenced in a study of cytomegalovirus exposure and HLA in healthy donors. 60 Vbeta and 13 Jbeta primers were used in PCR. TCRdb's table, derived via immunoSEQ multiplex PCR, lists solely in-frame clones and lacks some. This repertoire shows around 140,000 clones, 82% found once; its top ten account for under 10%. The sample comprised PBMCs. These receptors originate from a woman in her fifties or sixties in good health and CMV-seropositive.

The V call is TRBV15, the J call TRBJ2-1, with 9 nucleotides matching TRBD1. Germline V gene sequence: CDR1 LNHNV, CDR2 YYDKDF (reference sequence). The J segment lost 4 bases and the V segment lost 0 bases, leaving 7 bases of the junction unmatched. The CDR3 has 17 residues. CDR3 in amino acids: CATSRDFGTGTYNEQFF. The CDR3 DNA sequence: TGTGCCACCAGCAGAGATTTTGGGACAGGGACGTACAATGAGCAGTTCTTC. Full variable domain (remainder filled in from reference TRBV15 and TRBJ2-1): DAMVIQNPRYQVTQFGKPVTLSCSQTLNHNVMYWYQQKSSQAPKLLFHYYDKDFNNEADTPDNFQSRRPNTSFCFLDIRSPGLGDTAMYLCATSRDFGTGTYNEQFFGPGTRLTVL.

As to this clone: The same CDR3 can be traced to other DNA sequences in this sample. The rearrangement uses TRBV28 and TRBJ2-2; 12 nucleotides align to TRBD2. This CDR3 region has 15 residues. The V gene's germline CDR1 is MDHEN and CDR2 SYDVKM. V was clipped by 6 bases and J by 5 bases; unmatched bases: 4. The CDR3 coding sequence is TGTGCCAGCAGCCCGGGGACTAGCGGGACCGGGGAGCTGTTTTTT. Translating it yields CASSPGTSGTGELFF. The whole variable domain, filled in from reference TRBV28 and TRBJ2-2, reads DVKVTQSSRYLVKRTGEKVFLECVQDMDHENMFWYRQDPGLGLRLIYFSYDVKMKEKGDIPEGYSVSREKKERFSLILESASTNQTSMYLCASSPGTSGTGELFFGEGSRLTVL.

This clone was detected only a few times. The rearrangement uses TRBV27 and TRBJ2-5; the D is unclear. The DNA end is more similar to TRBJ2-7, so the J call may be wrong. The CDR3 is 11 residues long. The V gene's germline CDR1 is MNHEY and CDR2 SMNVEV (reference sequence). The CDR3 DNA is TGTGCCAGCATTCCTACCTACGAGCAGTACTTC. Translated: CASIPTYEQYF.

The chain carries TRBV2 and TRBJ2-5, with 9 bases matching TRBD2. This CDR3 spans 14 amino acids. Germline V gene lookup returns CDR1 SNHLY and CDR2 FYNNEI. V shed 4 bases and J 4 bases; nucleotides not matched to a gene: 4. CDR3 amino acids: CASSGAGGRETQYF. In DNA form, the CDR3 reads TGTGCCAGCAGTGGGGCGGGGGGGCGAGAGACCCAGTACTTC.

In DNA, the CDR3 is TGTGCCAGCAGCCCCCACTCTGAAAAACTGTTTTTT. It encodes CASSPHSEKLFF. This chain connects TRBV7-9 to TRBJ1-4, with no clear D. The V and J ends lost 5 bases and 7 bases respectively, with 8 bases between them. The germline V gene encodes CDR1 SEHNR and CDR2 FQNEAQ (reference sequence). There are 12 residues in the CDR3. Drawing the rest from reference TRBV7-9 and TRBJ1-4, the complete variable domain is DTGVSQNPRHKITKRGQNVTFRCDPISEHNRLYWYRQTLGQGPEFLTYFQNEAQLEKSRLLSDRFSAERPKGSFSTLEIQRTEQGDSAMYLCASSPHSEKLFFGSGTQLSVL.

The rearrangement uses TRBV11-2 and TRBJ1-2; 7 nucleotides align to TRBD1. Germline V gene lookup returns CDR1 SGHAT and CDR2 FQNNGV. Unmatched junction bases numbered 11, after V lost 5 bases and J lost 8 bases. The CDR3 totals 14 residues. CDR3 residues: CASSAILAGGGYTF. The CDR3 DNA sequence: TGTGCCAGCAGCGCGATTCTGGCAGGGGGAGGCTACACCTTC.

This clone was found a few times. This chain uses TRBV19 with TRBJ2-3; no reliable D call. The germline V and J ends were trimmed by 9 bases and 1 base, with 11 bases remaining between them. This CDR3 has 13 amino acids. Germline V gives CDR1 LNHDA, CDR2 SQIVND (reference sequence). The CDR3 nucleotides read TGTGCCAGCAGACTCCCCGGCACAGATACGCAGTATTTT. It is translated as CASRLPGTDTQYF.

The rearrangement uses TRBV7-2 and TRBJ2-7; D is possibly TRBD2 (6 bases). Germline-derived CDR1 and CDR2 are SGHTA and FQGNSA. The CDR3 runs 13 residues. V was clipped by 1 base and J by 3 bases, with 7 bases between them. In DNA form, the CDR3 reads TGTGCCAGCAGCTTAGAGCGGGTCTACGAGCAGTACTTC. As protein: CASSLERVYEQYF.

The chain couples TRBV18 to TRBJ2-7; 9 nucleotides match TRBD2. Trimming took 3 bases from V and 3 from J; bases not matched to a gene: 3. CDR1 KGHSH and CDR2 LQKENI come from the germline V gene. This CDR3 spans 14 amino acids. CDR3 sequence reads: CASSPIAGDYEQYF. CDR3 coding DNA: TGTGCCAGCTCACCGATAGCGGGGGACTACGAGCAGTACTTC.

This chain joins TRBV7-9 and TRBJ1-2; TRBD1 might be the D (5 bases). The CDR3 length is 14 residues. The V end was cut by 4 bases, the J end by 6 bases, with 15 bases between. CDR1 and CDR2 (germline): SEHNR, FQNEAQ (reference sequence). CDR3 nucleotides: TGTGCCAGCAGCTCGGGGGTAGAAGGGGATGGCTACACCTTC. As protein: CASSSGVEGDGYTF.

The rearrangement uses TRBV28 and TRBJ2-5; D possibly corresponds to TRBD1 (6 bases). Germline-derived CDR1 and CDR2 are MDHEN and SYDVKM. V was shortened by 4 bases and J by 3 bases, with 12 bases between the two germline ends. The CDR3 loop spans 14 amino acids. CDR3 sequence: CASSWGTPEETQYF. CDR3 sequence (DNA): TGTGCCAGCAGTTGGGGGACACCCGAAGAGACCCAGTACTTC.

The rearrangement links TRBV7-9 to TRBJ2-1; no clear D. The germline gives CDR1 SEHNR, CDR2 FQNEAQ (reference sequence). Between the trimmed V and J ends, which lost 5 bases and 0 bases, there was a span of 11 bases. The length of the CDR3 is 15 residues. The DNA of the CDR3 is TGTGCCAGCAGCCGGTCGCAGGCCTCCTACAATGAGCAGTTCTTC. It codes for CASSRSQASYNEQFF.

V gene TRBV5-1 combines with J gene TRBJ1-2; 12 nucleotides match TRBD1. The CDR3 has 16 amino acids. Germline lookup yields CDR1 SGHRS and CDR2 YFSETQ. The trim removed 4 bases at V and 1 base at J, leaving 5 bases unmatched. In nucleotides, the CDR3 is TGCGCCAGCAGCACGGGACAGGGGGCGGGTAACTATGGCTACACCTTC. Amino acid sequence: CASSTGQGAGNYGYTF.

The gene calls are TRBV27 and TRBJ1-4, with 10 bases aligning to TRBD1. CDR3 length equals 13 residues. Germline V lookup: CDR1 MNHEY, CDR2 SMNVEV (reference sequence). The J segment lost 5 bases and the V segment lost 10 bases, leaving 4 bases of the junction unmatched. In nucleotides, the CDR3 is TGTGCCACCGGGACAGGGGCGAATGAAAAACTGTTTTTT. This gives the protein CATGTGANEKLFF.